The 29 T cell receptor beta chains in this list originate from one sample, sequenced in a study of CD8 T cells in Susac syndrome. The RNA, about 0.5 to 1 ug, was put through reverse transcription using random hexamers. Via MiXCR, TCRdb re-called the immunoSEQ multiplex PCR reads, giving one row per CDR3 protein. The table shows under 200,000 distinct CDR3 sequences, with around 94% occurring only once. The sequenced material came from CD4+ T cells from PBMCs. The source of these receptors is a human donor with Susac syndrome.

The rearrangement joins TRBV12-3 or TRBV12-4 to TRBJ1-6; D uncertain. This CDR3 contains 15 residues. The V end lost 5 bases, the J end lost 7 bases, and 15 bases lay between the germline ends. The CDR3 DNA reads TGTGCCAGCAGTCCCATGGGGATTGGGAATTCACCCCTCCACTTT. Its protein is CASSPMGIGNSPLHF.

With respect to this clonotype: The junction does not match germline at one end; this may be a read error. The rearrangement links TRBV11-3 to TRBJ1-1; D perhaps matches TRBD1 (6 bases). The CDR3 has 14 residues. CDR1 and CDR2 (germline): SGHNT, YENEEA. Here the CDR3 DNA reads TGTGCCAGCAGCCTAGAAGGGGGGGACACTGAAGCTTTCTTT. Translating gives CASSLEGGDTEAFF.

The rearrangement links TRBV20-1 to TRBJ2-3; no clear D gene. Trimming pared 1 base from V and 6 bases from J, leaving 8 bases between. The CDR3 covers 12 residues. Germline-derived CDR1 and CDR2 are DFQATT and SNEGSKA (reference sequence). CDR3: CSARGVGDTQYF. The DNA of the CDR3 is TGCAGTGCTAGAGGAGTTGGGGATACGCAGTATTTT.

V gene TRBV5-6 combines with J gene TRBJ2-5; either TRBD1 or TRBD2 may supply D (5 bases each). The germline V and J ends were trimmed by 4 bases and 1 base, with 11 bases remaining between them. CDR1 and CDR2 (germline): SGHDT, YYEEEE. There are 14 residues in the CDR3. CDR3 residues: CASSRGTRQETQYF. The DNA for the CDR3 is TGTGCCAGCAGCCGTGGGACGCGCCAAGAGACCCAGTACTTC.

CDR3 amino acids: CASSPTGVGGANVLTF. In DNA form, the CDR3 reads TGTGCCAGCAGCCCCACAGGGGTCGGCGGGGCCAACGTCCTGACTTTC. The V and J genes are TRBV5-4 and TRBJ2-6, with 7 bases fitting TRBD1. From germline, CDR1 is SGHNT and CDR2 YYREEE (reference sequence). The CDR3 covers 16 residues. V shed 4 bases, J shed 4 bases, and the junction held 8 bases outside the gene matches.

The chain employs TRBV10-3 and TRBJ2-1; TRBD2 might be the D (6 bases). The V and J ends lost 11 bases and 8 bases respectively, with 19 bases between them. The CDR3 covers 13 residues. CDR1 is ENHRY, CDR2 SYGVKD, per germline. CDR3 protein: CAAMTRDGDEQFF. The CDR3, as DNA: TGTGCCGCCATGACTAGGGATGGCGATGAGCAGTTCTTC.

This clonotype has only one observation. V gene TRBV9 combines with J gene TRBJ2-3; either TRBD1 or TRBD2 may supply D (5 bases each). V was pared by 1 base and J by 4 bases, with 13 bases between. The CDR3 has 15 amino acids. The germline V gene encodes CDR1 SGDLS and CDR2 YYNGEE. This CDR3 reads CASSVRAGGADTQYF. The CDR3, as DNA: TGTGCCAGCAGCGTAAGGGCTGGGGGAGCAGATACGCAGTATTTT.

The chain joins TRBV21-1 to TRBJ2-7; the D call in the table, TRBD1, was not verified against the DNA. TRBV21-1 is a pseudogene locus. The CDR3 runs to 13 residues. As DNA, the CDR3 is TGTGCCAGCAGCCCGGACAGGGGAGGCGAGCAGTACTTC. Translation gives CASSPDRGGEQYF.

This clonotype was observed once. The chain joins TRBV29-1 to TRBJ1-2, with a weak D call TRBD1 (5 bases). The CDR3 is 13 residues long. Germline loops: CDR1 SQVTM, CDR2 ANQGSEA. V lost 2 bases and J 7 bases, leaving 14 bases between the germline ends. The CDR3 here is CSVELQGPVGYTF. The CDR3 nucleotides are TGCAGCGTTGAACTTCAGGGCCCCGTTGGCTACACCTTC. Full variable domain (rest looked up from reference TRBV29-1 and TRBJ1-2): SAVISQKPSRDICQRGTSLTIQCQVDSQVTMMFWYRQQPGQSLTLIATANQGSEATYESGFVIDKFPISRPNLTFSTLTVSNMSPEDSSIYLCSVELQGPVGYTFGSGTRLTVV.

V and J are TRBV29-1 and TRBJ2-7; no firm D call. CDR3 length: 12 amino acids. The V and J ends lost 4 bases and 2 bases respectively, with 9 bases between them. Germline CDR1 SQVTM, CDR2 ANQGSEA. This CDR3 reads CSVASGTYEQYF. The DNA of the CDR3 is TGCAGCGTTGCTTCAGGCACCTACGAGCAGTACTTC.

The chain combines TRBV6-2 or TRBV6-3 with TRBJ2-3, with a weak D call TRBD2 (6 bases). The CDR3 runs 19 residues. Trimming shortened V by 0 bases and J by 4 bases, and 23 bases separated the two germline ends. Germline-derived CDR1 and CDR2 are MNHEY and SVGEGT. The CDR3 is CASSYSLGATDSGADTQYF. CDR3 sequence (DNA): TGTGCCAGCAGTTACTCGCTTGGTGCAACTGATAGCGGAGCAGATACGCAGTATTTT.

The DNA of the CDR3 is TGCAGTGCCCATCAACTAGCGCCCAACACAGATACGCAGTATTTT. This encodes CSAHQLAPNTDTQYF. This chain connects TRBV20-1 to TRBJ2-3; 7 bases fit TRBD2. V trimming: 6 bases; J trimming: 2 bases; junction bases outside the gene matches: 11. This CDR3 is built from 15 residues. Germline values: CDR1 DFQATT, CDR2 SNEGSKA (reference sequence).

The chain employs TRBV20-1 and TRBJ2-3; 13 bases line up with TRBD2. After removal of 6 bases from V and 4 bases from J, the junction contained 7 bases not matched to a gene. This CDR3 has 15 amino acids. Germline CDR1 DFQATT, CDR2 SNEGSKA (reference sequence). The CDR3 nucleotides read TGCAGTGCCCATACTAGCGGGGGGGCGTCAGATACGCAGTATTTT. It translates to CSAHTSGGASDTQYF.

This chain connects TRBV4-1 to TRBJ2-7; D gene uncertain. V shed 4 bases and J shed 3 bases, with 19 bases lying between them. The CDR3 covers 16 residues. Germline V gives CDR1 MGHRA, CDR2 YSYEKL. The CDR3 bases are TGCGCCAGCAGCCCCTCTGGCCAGATGACATACTACGAGCAGTACTTC. Translated, it gives CASSPSGQMTYYEQYF.

Here the CDR3 DNA reads TGCAGTGCTAGCGACTTAGACAAAAACTATGGCTACACCTTC. Protein product: CSASDLDKNYGYTF. The V call is TRBV20-1, the J call TRBJ1-2; D remains ambiguous. The CDR3 spans 14 residues. With 3 bases removed from V and 2 bases from J, the gap between germline ends came to 13 bases. Germline V gene data show CDR1 as DFQATT and CDR2 as SNEGSKA (reference sequence).

This sequence joins TRBV5-1 and TRBJ2-7, with D tentatively TRBD1 (6 bases). Germline assignment: CDR1 SGHRS and CDR2 YFSETQ. With 3 bases removed from V and 2 bases from J, the gap between germline ends came to 15 bases. The CDR3 contains 15 residues. The CDR3 loop is CASSWDTLGPYEQYF. The CDR3 DNA follows: TGCGCCAGCAGCTGGGACACTTTGGGACCCTACGAGCAGTACTTC.

The CDR3 bases are TGTGCCAGCAGCCCCGAAGGGGGGCGCCAAGAGACCCAGTACTTC. It codes for CASSPEGGRQETQYF. The chain employs TRBV9 and TRBJ2-5; the D gene could be TRBD1 or TRBD2 (6 bases each). CDR1 is SGDLS, CDR2 YYNGEE, per germline. The CDR3 spans 15 residues. Deletions cut 4 bases from V and 1 base from J, with 14 bases between.

This chain joins TRBV7-9 and TRBJ2-6, with D perhaps matching TRBD1 (6 bases). Germline-derived CDR1 and CDR2 are SEHNR and FQNEAQ (reference sequence). V lost 3 bases to trimming and J lost 4 bases, with 10 bases between them. CDR3 size: 15 residues. The CDR3 protein is CASSFFGTGANVLTF. Here the CDR3 DNA reads TGTGCCAGCAGCTTCTTTGGGACAGGGGCCAACGTCCTGACTTTC.

The chain employs TRBV15 and TRBJ1-4; D is undetermined. The ends were cut back, 0 bases at V and 6 bases at J, with 8 bases in the middle. The CDR3 has 14 residues. Germline assignment: CDR1 LNHNV and CDR2 YYDKDF (reference sequence). The CDR3 is CATSRDEADEKLFF. CDR3 sequence (DNA): TGTGCCACCAGCAGAGATGAAGCGGATGAAAAACTGTTTTTT.

The genes are TRBV6-5 and TRBJ1-5; D gene ambiguous. The CDR3 runs 14 residues. The germline gives CDR1 MNHEY, CDR2 SVGAGI. V lost 0 bases to trimming and J lost 11 bases, with 14 bases between them. As DNA, the CDR3 is TGTGCCAGCAGTTACTCGTGGGTTTATAGTGCCCAGCATTTT. This codes for CASSYSWVYSAQHF.

This clonotype was recorded once. DNA for the CDR3: TGTGCCACCAGCCCCCTGGGAGGTAATAGCAATCAGCCCCAGCATTTT. Encoded protein: CATSPLGGNSNQPQHF. The rearrangement links TRBV15 to TRBJ1-5; D is unresolved. V gave up 5 bases and J gave up 0 bases, with 14 bases separating them. The germline CDR1 and CDR2 sequences are LNHNV and YYDKDF (reference sequence). The CDR3 runs to 16 residues.

The chain carries TRBV29-1 and TRBJ1-2; 8 bases align to TRBD1. The V gene's germline CDR1 is SQVTM and CDR2 ANQGSEA. The CDR3 loop spans 13 amino acids. V dropped 6 bases and J dropped 8; count of bases not matched to a gene: 11. The CDR3 nucleotides read TGCAGCGTCGAACAAGGACAGGGTATAGGCTACACCTTC. It translates to CSVEQGQGIGYTF.

This chain connects TRBV5-5 to TRBJ1-1, with a possible D match to TRBD1 (6 bases). The V gene lost 0 bases and the J gene lost 1 base, with 10 bases spanning the gap. CDR3 length equals 15 residues. Germline lookup yields CDR1 SGHKS and CDR2 YYEKEE (reference sequence). The CDR3 DNA sequence: TGTGCCAGCAGCTTGGGATCGACAGGGAACACTGAAGCTTTCTTT. Its translation is CASSLGSTGNTEAFF.

This clonotype came up once. The chain recombines TRBV19 with TRBJ1-5; no clear D gene. The CDR3 consists of 14 residues. Looked up from germline, CDR1 is LNHDA and CDR2 is SQIVND (reference sequence). Trimming cost V 6 bases and J 0 bases, with 9 bases left between them. CDR3 sequence reads: CASRNHYSNQPQHF. CDR3 bases: TGTGCCAGTAGGAACCATTATAGCAATCAGCCCCAGCATTTT.

This chain connects TRBV5-1 to TRBJ2-1; 12 bases are shared with TRBD1. In germline, CDR1 is SGHRS, CDR2 YFSETQ. J was trimmed by 5 bases and V by 8 bases; bases with no gene match: 11. The CDR3 length is 16 residues. The CDR3 DNA reads TGCGCCAGTTCGGTAATGGGACAGGGGGCGGACAATGAGCAGTTCTTC. Translating it yields CASSVMGQGADNEQFF.

This clonotype appeared a few times. This chain uses TRBV20-1 with TRBJ2-1; 15 nucleotides match TRBD2. The V gene's germline CDR1 is DFQATT and CDR2 SNEGSKA (reference sequence). The CDR3 sequence is 15 residues long. V dropped 3 bases and J dropped 8; count of bases not matched to a gene: 5. CDR3 bases: TGCAGTGCTAGTCGGACTAGCGGGGGGGCTTATGAGCAGTTCTTC. Its translation is CSASRTSGGAYEQFF.

The chain uses TRBV19 and TRBJ1-2, with 9 bases aligning to TRBD1. With V trimmed by 2 bases and J by 4 bases, 5 bases remained unmatched. This CDR3 comprises 15 residues. The germline gives CDR1 LNHDA, CDR2 SQIVND (reference sequence). The CDR3 loop reads CASSIRGTGIYGYTF. DNA of the CDR3: TGTGCCAGTAGTATACGCGGGACAGGGATCTATGGCTACACCTTC.

The chain combines TRBV9 with TRBJ1-1, with D unclear. V lost 0 bases, J lost 1 base, and 7 bases lay in between. Germline CDR1 is SGDLS and CDR2 is YYNGEE. The CDR3 is 14 amino acids. The CDR3 loop reads CASSVGTKNTEAFF. Written as DNA, the CDR3 is TGTGCCAGCAGCGTAGGAACAAAGAACACTGAAGCTTTCTTT.

The V call is TRBV12-3 or TRBV12-4, the J call TRBJ1-5; 8 bases agree with TRBD1. Trimming at V came to 6 bases and at J to 2 bases, leaving 3 bases not matched to a gene. The CDR3 covers 14 residues. Here the CDR3 reads CASSPTGGNQPQHF. CDR3 bases: TGTGCCAGCAGCCCGACAGGGGGCAATCAGCCCCAGCATTTT.